This TCR beta chain emerged from a study of blood T cell repertoires in COVID-19. About the study: PBMCs, B-cell-depleted T cells, or T cells were the source of the cDNA or gDNA that made up the material.

Enrollees, about 18 to 100 years old, lived in about two dozen US areas. Cohort assignment relied on participant-reported clinical history. Original processing notes: Amplified reference gene primers provided the basis for estimating nucleated cell counts. This table comes from immunoSEQ multiplex PCR, and its TCRdb copy is limited to in-frame clones, with some not included. Clone size and the V and J calls come from that table; the DNA yielded D and trimming. The sample shows 300,000 to 400,000 clones, 85% to 95% of them seen only once. The TCR originated in a woman in her 30s who had been exposed to COVID-19. What was sequenced was PBMCs or T cells enriched from blood (not recorded which).

CDR3 nucleotide sequence: TGTGCCAGCTCACCCCTTAGTCGGGAGACTGAAGCTTTCTTT. This codes for CASSPLSRETEAFF. The gene calls are TRBV18 and TRBJ1-1, with D hard to call. There are 14 residues in the CDR3. The germline V and J ends were trimmed by 3 bases and 5 bases, with 13 bases remaining between them. The germline gives CDR1 KGHSH, CDR2 LQKENI.